One and the same sample provided the 30 T cell receptor beta chains below, sequenced in a study of T cell responses to AZD1222 COVID-19 vaccine. Profiling relied on immunoSEQ multiplex PCR, and the TCRdb table lists in-frame clones only, not all of them. The sample has about 73,000 clones, roughly 75% seen once; the top ten hold about 46%. This specimen consisted of peripheral blood, obtained 28 days after the second AZD1222 dose. The receptors shown here come from an adult who received the AZD1222 COVID-19 vaccine.

V gene TRBV29-1 combines with J gene TRBJ2-1, with TRBD2 matching over 10 bases. The V gene's germline CDR1 is SQVTM and CDR2 ANQGSEA. The V gene end was trimmed by 4 bases and the J gene end by 10 bases; junction bases not matched to a gene: 7. CDR3 length: 13 amino acids. The CDR3 nucleotides read TGCAGCGTTGGAGGGACTAGCGTCCGGGAGCAGTTCTTC. As protein: CSVGGTSVREQFF.

The CDR3 DNA reads as TGTGCCAGCAGCCTGACAGGGTGGGGCTCCTACGAGCAGTACTTC. Translating gives CASSLTGWGSYEQYF. V and J are TRBV7-9 and TRBJ2-7, with 7 bases matching TRBD1. Trimming at V came to 5 bases and at J to 0 bases, leaving 7 bases not matched to a gene. There are 15 residues in the CDR3. Germline CDR1 and CDR2: SEHNR and FQNEAQ (reference sequence). Filled out from reference TRBV7-9 and TRBJ2-7, the complete variable domain reads DTGVSQNPRHKITKRGQNVTFRCDPISEHNRLYWYRQTLGQGPEFLTYFQNEAQLEKSRLLSDRFSAERPKGSFSTLEIQRTEQGDSAMYLCASSLTGWGSYEQYFGPGTRLTVT.

The chain carries TRBV7-8 and TRBJ2-1; 9 bases align to TRBD2. Germline V lookup: CDR1 SGHVS, CDR2 FQNEAQ. The CDR3 is 14 amino acids. V trimming: 7 bases; J trimming: 5 bases; junction bases outside the gene matches: 6. Here the CDR3 reads CASTLGTSHNEQFF. As DNA, the CDR3 is TGTGCCAGCACCTTGGGGACTAGCCACAATGAGCAGTTCTTC. The full variable domain, in which reference TRBV7-8 and TRBJ2-1 provide the parts outside the CDR3, is GAGVSQSPRYKVAKRGQDVALRCDPISGHVSLFWYQQALGQGPEFLTYFQNEAQLDKSGLPSDRFFAERPEGSVSTLKIQRTQQEDSAVYLCASTLGTSHNEQFFGPGTRLTVL.

The gene calls are TRBV9 and TRBJ1-2, with D perhaps matching TRBD1 (6 bases). V was cut by 4 bases and J by 7 bases, with 14 bases left in between. The CDR3 has 13 amino acids. Germline V CDR1 and CDR2: SGDLS, YYNGEE. CDR3 loop: CASSQHRVGGYTF. The DNA of the CDR3 is TGTGCCAGCAGCCAACACAGGGTTGGTGGCTACACCTTC. The full variable domain, its missing parts supplied by reference TRBV9 and TRBJ1-2, is DSGVTQTPKHLITATGQRVTLRCSPRSGDLSVYWYQQSLDQGLQFLIQYYNGEERAKGNILERFSAQQFPDLHSELNLSSLELGDSALYFCASSQHRVGGYTFGSGTRLTVV.

The V gene is TRBV28, the J gene TRBJ1-5; D unclear. The CDR3 covers 14 residues. Germline V gives CDR1 MDHEN, CDR2 SYDVKM. V lost 2 bases, J lost 0 bases, and 5 bases lay in between. The CDR3 DNA reads as TGTGCCAGCAGTTTACCGTATAGCAATCAGCCCCAGCATTTT. It is translated as CASSLPYSNQPQHF.

The rearrangement links TRBV4-3 to TRBJ1-2; a possible D gene is TRBD1 (6 bases). This CDR3 contains 15 residues. V shed 5 bases and J shed 5 bases, with 18 bases lying between them. Germline V gives CDR1 LGHNA, CDR2 YSLEER. In DNA form, the CDR3 reads TGCGCCAGCAGCTTACTACCGGGACAAGAATATGGCTACACCTTC. Its translation: CASSLLPGQEYGYTF.

This clone was seen a few times. J is TRBJ2-5 and V is TRBV5-8; no reliable D call. Germline V lookup: CDR1 SGHTS, CDR2 YDEGEE. Between the trimmed V and J ends, which lost 7 bases and 3 bases, there was a span of 13 bases. This CDR3 is built from 13 residues. The CDR3, as DNA: TGTGCCAGCGCTTGGGGTAAAAAAGAGACCCAGTACTTC. Its translation: CASAWGKKETQYF.

This clone was seen a single time. The rearrangement joins TRBV2 to TRBJ2-1; D may match TRBD1 or TRBD2 (6 bases each). Germline CDR1 is SNHLY and CDR2 is FYNNEI. The CDR3 runs to 13 residues. This chain's CDR3 is CAYRGGGQNEQFF. In nucleotides, the CDR3 is TGTGCTTACCGAGGGGGAGGTCAAAATGAGCAGTTCTTC. Complete variable domain (other parts from reference TRBV2 and TRBJ2-1): EPEVTQTPSHQVTQMGQEVILRCVPISNHLYFYWYRQILGQKVEFLVSFYNNEISEKSEIFDDQFSVERPDGSNFTLKIRSTKLEDSAMYFCAYRGGGQNEQFFGPGTRLTVL.

The chain links TRBV19 to TRBJ1-5; a possible D gene is TRBD1 (5 bases). This CDR3 region has 13 residues. Germline lookup yields CDR1 LNHDA and CDR2 SQIVND (reference sequence). V was cut by 3 bases and J by 5 bases, with 8 bases left in between. The CDR3: CASSMGRHQPQHF. The CDR3 nucleotides read TGTGCCAGTAGTATGGGACGCCATCAGCCCCAGCATTTT.

The chain uses TRBV28 and TRBJ2-1, with 9 bases lining up with TRBD2. The junction had 10 bases not matched to a gene; V was cut back by 5 bases and J by 8 bases. CDR3 length: 15 residues. Germline V CDR1 and CDR2: MDHEN, SYDVKM. The CDR3 loop reads CASSDRGLAKDEQFF. The CDR3 DNA is TGTGCCAGCAGTGACCGGGGACTAGCTAAGGATGAGCAGTTCTTC.

The chain uses TRBV19 and TRBJ1-4; D gene uncertain. Germline lookup yields CDR1 LNHDA and CDR2 SQIVND (reference sequence). The CDR3 is made up of 16 amino acids. V was cut by 4 bases and J by 8 bases, with 20 bases left in between. This CDR3 reads CASSNRRSGPTEKLFF. In DNA, the CDR3 is TGTGCCAGTAGTAATAGGAGATCGGGTCCAACCGAAAAACTGTTTTTT.

This chain joins TRBV18 and TRBJ1-1; D not certain. V lost 3 bases and J lost 1, with 9 bases in between. Looked up from germline, CDR1 is KGHSH and CDR2 is LQKENI. The CDR3 extends over 14 amino acids. This CDR3 is CASSPVTENTEAFF. CDR3 sequence (DNA): TGTGCCAGCTCACCTGTTACGGAGAACACTGAAGCTTTCTTT.

The J gene is TRBJ1-5, the V gene TRBV5-1; D is unclear. V was pared by 0 bases and J by 4 bases, with 5 bases between. Germline CDR1 and CDR2: SGHRS and YFSETQ. The CDR3 extends over 13 amino acids. The CDR3 protein is CASSLAGNQPQHF. The CDR3 DNA reads TGCGCCAGCAGCTTGGCGGGGAATCAGCCCCAGCATTTT.

This clone has just a few counts. J is TRBJ1-2 and V is TRBV7-7; no firm D call. The germline V gene encodes CDR1 SSHAT and CDR2 FNYEAQ (reference sequence). V was pared by 5 bases and J by 6 bases, with 19 bases between. The CDR3 is 15 residues long. Here the CDR3 reads CASSLNARGRNGYTF. The CDR3 nucleotides are TGTGCCAGCAGCCTAAATGCCCGGGGAAGGAATGGCTACACCTTC.

The CDR3 here is CASSLGGADTGELFF. The CDR3 region has the DNA TGTGCCAGCAGCCTCGGGGGGGCGGACACCGGGGAGCTGTTTTTT. The chain uses TRBV5-6 and TRBJ2-2; TRBD2 aligns across 8 bases. From germline, CDR1 is SGHDT and CDR2 YYEEEE. The CDR3 runs to 15 residues. V shed 4 bases, J shed 3 bases, and the junction held 5 bases outside the gene matches.

The chain is built from TRBV4-1 and TRBJ2-6; D is unclear. The CDR3 covers 18 residues. Trimming left V 0 bases short and J 1 base short, with 13 bases between. Germline V gene data show CDR1 as MGHRA and CDR2 as YSYEKL. CDR3 coding DNA: TGCGCCAGCAGCCAAGATGGCTCTTTGGGGTCTGGGGCCAACGTCCTGACTTTC. Amino acids: CASSQDGSLGSGANVLTF.

The CDR3 protein is CASSLRGGYEQYF. The CDR3, as DNA: TGTGCCAGCAGCTTACGGGGTGGTTACGAGCAGTACTTC. The V call is TRBV7-9, the J call TRBJ2-7; D may be TRBD2 (5 bases). Germline lookup yields CDR1 SEHNR and CDR2 FQNEAQ (reference sequence). The CDR3 is 13 residues long. Trimming shortened V by 2 bases and J by 4 bases, and 9 bases separated the two germline ends. The variable domain in full, completed from reference TRBV7-9 and TRBJ2-7, reads DTGVSQNPRHKITKRGQNVTFRCDPISEHNRLYWYRQTLGQGPEFLTYFQNEAQLEKSRLLSDRFSAERPKGSFSTLEIQRTEQGDSAMYLCASSLRGGYEQYFGPGTRLTVT.

The chain employs TRBV28 and TRBJ1-2; D not certain. Germline V gene lookup returns CDR1 MDHEN and CDR2 SYDVKM. V shed 2 bases and J shed 7 bases, with 5 bases lying between them. This CDR3 has 11 amino acids. CDR3 sequence reads: CASSLGSGYTF. The DNA for the CDR3 is TGTGCCAGCAGTTTAGGGAGTGGCTACACCTTC.

The chain has TRBV28 and TRBJ1-2; TRBD1 is a possible D gene (6 bases). The length of the CDR3 is 13 residues. Deletions cut 5 bases from V and 4 bases from J, with 11 bases between. CDR1 MDHEN and CDR2 SYDVKM come from the germline V gene. The CDR3 sequence is CASSPGGGYGYTF. The CDR3 DNA is TGTGCCAGCAGTCCGGGAGGGGGCTATGGCTACACCTTC.

The rearrangement joins TRBV5-1 to TRBJ2-2; TRBD2 aligns across 12 bases. The CDR3 spans 18 residues. Trimming at V came to 1 base and at J to 4 bases, leaving 8 bases not matched to a gene. Per germline, CDR1 SGHRS and CDR2 YFSETQ. As DNA, the CDR3 is TGCGCCAGCAGCTTGCGGTCTAGCGGGAGGGGGAGCACCGGGGAGCTGTTTTTT. As protein: CASSLRSSGRGSTGELFF.

The chain employs TRBV6-1 and TRBJ1-5; the D is unclear. The CDR3 has 14 residues. V was pared by 3 bases and J by 0 bases, with 6 bases between. Germline V lookup: CDR1 MNHNS, CDR2 SASEGT. The CDR3 coding sequence is TGTGCCAGCAGTGACAAGTTTAGCAATCAGCCCCAGCATTTT. This encodes CASSDKFSNQPQHF.

The sample holds one count of this clone. This chain uses TRBV30 with TRBJ2-3, with D uncertain. The CDR3 has 13 amino acids. The germline gives CDR1 GTSNPN, CDR2 SVGIG (reference sequence). The germline V and J ends were trimmed by 0 bases and 0 bases, with 4 bases remaining between them. In DNA, the CDR3 is TGTGCCTGGAGTGTACTCAGCACAGATACGCAGTATTTT. Residues: CAWSVLSTDTQYF.

The rearrangement uses TRBV2 and TRBJ1-5; D gene ambiguous. Germline CDR1 is SNHLY and CDR2 is FYNNEI. Trimming left V 6 bases short and J 0 bases short, with 12 bases between. The CDR3 has 15 residues. In DNA, the CDR3 is TGTGCCAGCAGAGAAAACAACTATAGCAATCAGCCCCAGCATTTT. The encoded protein is CASRENNYSNQPQHF.

This clone has a handful of counts. The J gene is TRBJ2-2, the V gene TRBV6-5; unclear D gene. Germline loops: CDR1 MNHEY, CDR2 SVGAGI. The V gene lost 0 bases and the J gene lost 4 bases, with 9 bases spanning the gap. The CDR3 has 15 amino acids. CDR3 in amino acids: CASSYSAATTGELFF. DNA of the CDR3: TGTGCCAGCAGTTACTCGGCAGCAACCACCGGGGAGCTGTTTTTT.

This clone has more than one count but fewer than ten. The V call is TRBV7-9, the J call TRBJ1-4, with TRBD1 as a possible D gene (6 bases). Per the germline V gene, CDR1 is SEHNR and CDR2 is FQNEAQ (reference sequence). With 0 bases removed from V and 8 bases from J, the gap between germline ends came to 22 bases. The CDR3 is 18 amino acids. The CDR3, as DNA: TGTGCCAGCAGCTTAGCATCGGGTGGAGGACAGCTAGGGGAAAAACTGTTTTTT. It translates to CASSLASGGGQLGEKLFF.

The CDR3 loop is CSATGLFNEQFF. The CDR3 DNA follows: TGCAGCGCTACAGGTCTTTTCAATGAGCAGTTCTTC. This chain uses TRBV29-1 with TRBJ2-1; D might be TRBD1 (5 bases). Germline-derived CDR1 and CDR2 are SQVTM and ANQGSEA. The V end was cut by 7 bases, the J end by 6 bases, with 13 bases between. CDR3 size: 12 residues.

Ten or more counts support this clone. V usage is TRBV5-1 and J usage is TRBJ2-1; 12 bases agree with TRBD2. The CDR3 consists of 15 residues. Germline trimming cut 3 bases from V and 7 bases from J; bases unmatched to any gene: 5. Germline assignment: CDR1 SGHRS and CDR2 YFSETQ. The CDR3 bases are TGCGCCAGCAGCTGGACTAGCGGGGACCTTAATGAGCAGTTCTTC. It is translated as CASSWTSGDLNEQFF.

The CDR3 DNA sequence: TGTGCCAGCAGCGCCGGGACCGATAGTGTCCTGACTTTC. Translating gives CASSAGTDSVLTF. The J gene is TRBJ2-6, the V gene TRBV2; D possibly matches TRBD1 or TRBD2 (5 bases each). Germline CDR1 and CDR2: SNHLY and FYNNEI. V was cut by 6 bases and J by 13 bases, with 16 bases left in between. The CDR3 extends over 13 amino acids.

In this sample, this clone turned up a few times. The chain links TRBV5-1 to TRBJ2-1; 11 nucleotides align to TRBD2. From germline, CDR1 is SGHRS and CDR2 YFSETQ. The CDR3 is made up of 15 amino acids. V lost 6 bases to trimming and J lost 6 bases; unmatched junction nucleotides: 8. CDR3 in DNA: TGCGCCAGCAATCTAGCGGGGGGCGAACGCAATGAGCAGTTCTTC. It encodes CASNLAGGERNEQFF.

V usage is TRBV9 and J usage is TRBJ2-2; TRBD1 is a possible D gene (6 bases). Germline-derived CDR1 and CDR2 are SGDLS and YYNGEE. This CDR3 has 16 amino acids. Trimming took 4 bases from V and 5 from J, leaving 18 bases between them. CDR3 amino acids: CASSHNRDIPTGELFF. The DNA for the CDR3 is TGTGCCAGCAGCCACAACCGGGACATACCAACCGGGGAGCTGTTTTTT.